This record looks at one TCR beta chain sequence and its context. Its target is unknown. With 3 bases removed from V and 7 bases from J, the gap between germline ends came to 15 bases. The CDR3 is made up of 14 amino acids. Germline lookup yields CDR1 MGHRA and CDR2 YSYEKL. Treatment specified: randomized to nivolumab then ipilimumab (arm A) or the reverse (arm B). The data were taken from a study of sequential checkpoint blockade in melanoma. Study-level information: After both sequences, patients received maintenance nivolumab. TCRβ was sequenced from DNA of 90 to 95 pretreatment tumors. Matched biopsies came pretreatment and at week 13 for about 24 patients. Findings and limits, study-wide: Pretreatment TIL clonality tracked with response in the nivolumab-first arm.

Sequencing used immunoSEQ multiplex PCR; TCRdb keeps in-frame clones, though not all of them. The table lists 20,000 to 25,000 clones, around 30% of them singletons. The source is a human donor with melanoma. This rearrangement joins TRBV4-1 to TRBJ1-1; D is uncertain. Sequencing used tumor tissue (inferred from file names), obtained from a patient given nivolumab and ipilimumab in sequence. The CDR3 sequence is CASSQPTDGSEAFF. The CDR3 DNA is TGCGCCAGCAGCCAGCCGACTGACGGCAGTGAAGCTTTCTTT.